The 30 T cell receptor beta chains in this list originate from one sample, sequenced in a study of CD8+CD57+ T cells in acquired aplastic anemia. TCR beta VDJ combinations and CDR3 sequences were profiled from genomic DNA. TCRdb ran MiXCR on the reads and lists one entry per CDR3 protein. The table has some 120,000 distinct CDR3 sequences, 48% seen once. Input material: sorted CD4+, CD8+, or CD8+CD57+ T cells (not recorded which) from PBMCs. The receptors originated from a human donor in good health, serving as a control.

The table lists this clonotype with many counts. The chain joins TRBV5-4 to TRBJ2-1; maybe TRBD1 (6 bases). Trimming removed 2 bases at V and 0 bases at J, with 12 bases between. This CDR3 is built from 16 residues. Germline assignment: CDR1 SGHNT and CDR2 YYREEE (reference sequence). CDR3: CASSFGAGASYNEQFF. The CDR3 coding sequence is TGTGCCAGCAGCTTCGGCGCAGGGGCCTCCTACAATGAGCAGTTCTTC.

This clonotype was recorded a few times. The CDR3 reads CASSSRTGFEQYF. The CDR3 bases are TGTGCCAGCAGCTCAAGGACAGGGTTCGAGCAGTACTTC. The chain joins TRBV5-8 to TRBJ2-7; 8 positions match TRBD1. Germline trimming cut 3 bases from V and 6 bases from J; bases unmatched to any gene: 5. Germline lookup yields CDR1 SGHTS and CDR2 YDEGEE. This CDR3 is 13 amino acids long.

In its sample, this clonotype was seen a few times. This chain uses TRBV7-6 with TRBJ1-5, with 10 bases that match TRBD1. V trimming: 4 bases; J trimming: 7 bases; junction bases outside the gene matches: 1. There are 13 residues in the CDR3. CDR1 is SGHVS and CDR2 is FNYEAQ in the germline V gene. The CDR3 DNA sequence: TGTGCCAGCAGCTGGGACAGGGGACAGCCCCAGCATTTT. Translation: CASSWDRGQPQHF.

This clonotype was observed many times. The CDR3 DNA follows: TGCAGTGCTAGTTCTGCGGATACGCAGTATTTT. Translating it yields CSASSADTQYF. The V gene is TRBV20-1, the J gene TRBJ2-3, with D unresolved. Germline-derived CDR1 and CDR2 are DFQATT and SNEGSKA (reference sequence). This CDR3 spans 11 amino acids. The ends were cut back, 3 bases at V and 6 bases at J, with 7 bases in the middle.

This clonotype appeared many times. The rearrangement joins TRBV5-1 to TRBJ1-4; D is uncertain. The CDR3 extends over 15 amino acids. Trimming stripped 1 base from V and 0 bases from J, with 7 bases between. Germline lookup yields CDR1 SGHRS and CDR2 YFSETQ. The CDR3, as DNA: TGCGCCAGCAGCTTGATGGCTTCAACTAATGAAAAACTGTTTTTT. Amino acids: CASSLMASTNEKLFF.

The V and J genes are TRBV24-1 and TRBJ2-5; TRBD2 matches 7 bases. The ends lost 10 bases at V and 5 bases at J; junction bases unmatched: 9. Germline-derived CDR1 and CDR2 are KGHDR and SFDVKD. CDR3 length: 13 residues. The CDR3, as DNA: TGTGCCACTGCGGGAGTCGGCGGGGAGACCCAGTACTTC. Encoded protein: CATAGVGGETQYF.

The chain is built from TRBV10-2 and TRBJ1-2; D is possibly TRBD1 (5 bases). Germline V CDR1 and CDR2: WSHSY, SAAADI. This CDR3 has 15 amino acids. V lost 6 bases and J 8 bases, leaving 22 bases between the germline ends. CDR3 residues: CASRYPGPNTRGYTF. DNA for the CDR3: TGCGCCAGCAGGTATCCGGGGCCCAACACTCGGGGCTACACCTTC.

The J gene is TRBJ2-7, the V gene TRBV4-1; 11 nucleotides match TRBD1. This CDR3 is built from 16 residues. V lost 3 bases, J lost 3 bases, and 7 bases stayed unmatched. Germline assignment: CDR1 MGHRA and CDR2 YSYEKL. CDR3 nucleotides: TGCGCCAGCAGCCAGACCGGGACAGGGGGAAACTACGAGCAGTACTTC. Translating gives CASSQTGTGGNYEQYF.

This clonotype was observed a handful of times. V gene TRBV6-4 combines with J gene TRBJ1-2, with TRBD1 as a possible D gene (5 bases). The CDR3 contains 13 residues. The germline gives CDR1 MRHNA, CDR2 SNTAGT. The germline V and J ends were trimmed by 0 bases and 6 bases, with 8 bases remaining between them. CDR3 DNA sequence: TGTGCCAGCAGTGACTCCGAAGGGGATGGCTACACCTTC. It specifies CASSDSEGDGYTF.

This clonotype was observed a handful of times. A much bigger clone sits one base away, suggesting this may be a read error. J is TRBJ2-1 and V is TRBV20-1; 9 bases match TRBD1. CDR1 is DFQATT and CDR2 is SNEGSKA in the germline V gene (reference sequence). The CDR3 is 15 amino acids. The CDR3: CSSRATDRGQNEQFF. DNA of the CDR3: TGCAGTTCTAGAGCCACGGACAGGGGTCAGAATGAGCAGTTCTTC.

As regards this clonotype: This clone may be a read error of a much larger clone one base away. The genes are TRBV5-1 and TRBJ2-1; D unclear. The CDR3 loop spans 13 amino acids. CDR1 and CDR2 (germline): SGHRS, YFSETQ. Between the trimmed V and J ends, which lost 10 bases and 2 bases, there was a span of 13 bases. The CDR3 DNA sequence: TGCGCCTGCATAGGAGATACCTACAATGAGCAGTTCTTC. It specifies CACIGDTYNEQFF. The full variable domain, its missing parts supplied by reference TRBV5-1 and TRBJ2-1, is KAGVTQTPRYLIKTRGQQVTLSCSPISGHRSVSWYQQTPGQGLQFLFEYFSETQRNKGNFPGRFSGRQFSNSRSEMNVSTLELGDSALYLCACIGDTYNEQFFGPGTRLTVL.

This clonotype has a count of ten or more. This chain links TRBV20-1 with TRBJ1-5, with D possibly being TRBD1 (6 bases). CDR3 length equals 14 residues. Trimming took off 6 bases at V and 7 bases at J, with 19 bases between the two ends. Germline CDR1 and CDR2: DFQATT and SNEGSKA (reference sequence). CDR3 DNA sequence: TGCAGTGCAATGACAGGTTACAGTAACCAGCCCCAGCATTTT. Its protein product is CSAMTGYSNQPQHF.

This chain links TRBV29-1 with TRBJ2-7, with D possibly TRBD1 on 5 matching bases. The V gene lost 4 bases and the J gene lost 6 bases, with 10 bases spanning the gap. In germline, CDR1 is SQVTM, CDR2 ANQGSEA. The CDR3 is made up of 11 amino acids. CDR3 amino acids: CSVGGTGEQYF. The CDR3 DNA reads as TGCAGCGTTGGGGGCACTGGCGAGCAGTACTTC.

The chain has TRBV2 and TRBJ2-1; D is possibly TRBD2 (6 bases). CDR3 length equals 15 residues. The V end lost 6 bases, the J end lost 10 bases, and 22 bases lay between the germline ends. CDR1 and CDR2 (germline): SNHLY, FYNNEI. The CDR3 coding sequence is TGTGCCAGCAGCGTTCTAGCGCCCAGCTCCTACGAGCAGTTCTTC. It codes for CASSVLAPSSYEQFF.

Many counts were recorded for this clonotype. In nucleotides, the CDR3 is TGTGCCAGCAGCTTACAGTTCGATGGCAATCAGCCCCAGCATTTT. Its translation is CASSLQFDGNQPQHF. The chain combines TRBV7-2 with TRBJ1-5; D is unclear. In germline, CDR1 is SGHTA, CDR2 FQGNSA. The CDR3 runs 15 residues. V was shortened by 2 bases and J by 2 bases, with 10 bases between the two germline ends.

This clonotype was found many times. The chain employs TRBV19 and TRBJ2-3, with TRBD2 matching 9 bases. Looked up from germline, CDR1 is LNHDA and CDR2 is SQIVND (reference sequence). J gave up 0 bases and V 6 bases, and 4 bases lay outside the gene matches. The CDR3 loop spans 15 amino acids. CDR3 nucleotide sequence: TGTGCCAGTAGCGGCGGGGGGGCTAGCACAGATACGCAGTATTTT. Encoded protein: CASSGGGASTDTQYF.

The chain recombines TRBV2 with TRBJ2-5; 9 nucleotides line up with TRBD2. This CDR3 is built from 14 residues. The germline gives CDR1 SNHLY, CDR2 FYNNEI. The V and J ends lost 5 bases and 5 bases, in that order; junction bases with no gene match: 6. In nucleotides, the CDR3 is TGTGCCAGCAGTAAGCGGGGGGACGCGGAGACCCAGTACTTC. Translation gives CASSKRGDAETQYF.

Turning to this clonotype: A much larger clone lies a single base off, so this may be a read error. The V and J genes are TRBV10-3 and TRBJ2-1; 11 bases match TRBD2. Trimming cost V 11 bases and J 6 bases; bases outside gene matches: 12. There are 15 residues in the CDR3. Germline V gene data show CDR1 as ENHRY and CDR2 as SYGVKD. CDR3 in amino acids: CARSVTSGGRNEQFF. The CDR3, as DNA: TGTGCCCGCAGTGTAACTAGCGGGGGTCGCAATGAGCAGTTCTTC.

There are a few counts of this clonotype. Written as DNA, the CDR3 is TGCGCCAGCAGCCTTAGCCGCACCTCTGAGGAAAAACTGTTTTTT. The encoded protein is CASSLSRTSEEKLFF. The chain is built from TRBV4-1 and TRBJ1-4; no definite D call. Germline V gives CDR1 MGHRA, CDR2 YSYEKL. The CDR3 loop spans 15 amino acids. Trimming shortened V by 4 bases and J by 8 bases, and 17 bases separated the two germline ends.

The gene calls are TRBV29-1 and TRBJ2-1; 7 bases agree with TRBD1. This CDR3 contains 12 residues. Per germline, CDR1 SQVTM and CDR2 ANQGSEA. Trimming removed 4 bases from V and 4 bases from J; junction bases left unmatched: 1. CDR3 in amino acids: CSVAQGYNEQFF. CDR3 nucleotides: TGCAGCGTTGCACAGGGGTACAATGAGCAGTTCTTC.

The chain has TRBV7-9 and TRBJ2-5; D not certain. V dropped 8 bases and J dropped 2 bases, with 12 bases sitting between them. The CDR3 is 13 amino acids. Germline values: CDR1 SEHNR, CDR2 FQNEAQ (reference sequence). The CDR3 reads CASGPAHQETQYF. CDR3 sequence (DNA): TGTGCCAGCGGCCCCGCCCATCAAGAGACCCAGTACTTC. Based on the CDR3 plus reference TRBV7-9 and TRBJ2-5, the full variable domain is DTGVSQNPRHKITKRGQNVTFRCDPISEHNRLYWYRQTLGQGPEFLTYFQNEAQLEKSRLLSDRFSAERPKGSFSTLEIQRTEQGDSAMYLCASGPAHQETQYFGPGTRLLVL.

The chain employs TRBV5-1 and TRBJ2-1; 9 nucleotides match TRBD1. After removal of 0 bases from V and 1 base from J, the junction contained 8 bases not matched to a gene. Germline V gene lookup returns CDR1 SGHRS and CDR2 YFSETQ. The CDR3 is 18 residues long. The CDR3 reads CASSLGPGQGGSYNEQFF. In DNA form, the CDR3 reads TGCGCCAGCAGCTTGGGCCCGGGACAGGGAGGGTCCTACAATGAGCAGTTCTTC.

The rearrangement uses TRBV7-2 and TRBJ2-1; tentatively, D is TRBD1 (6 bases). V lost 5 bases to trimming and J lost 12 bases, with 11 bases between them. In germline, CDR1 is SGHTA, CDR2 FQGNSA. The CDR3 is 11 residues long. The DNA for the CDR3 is TGTGCCAGCAGCCCGGACAGAGTGCAGTTCTTC. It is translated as CASSPDRVQFF. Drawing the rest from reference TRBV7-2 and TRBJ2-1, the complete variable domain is GAGVSQSPSNKVTEKGKDVELRCDPISGHTALYWYRQSLGQGLEFLIYFQGNSAPDKSGLPSDRFSAERTGGSVSTLTIQRTQQEDSAVYLCASSPDRVQFFGPGTRLTVL.

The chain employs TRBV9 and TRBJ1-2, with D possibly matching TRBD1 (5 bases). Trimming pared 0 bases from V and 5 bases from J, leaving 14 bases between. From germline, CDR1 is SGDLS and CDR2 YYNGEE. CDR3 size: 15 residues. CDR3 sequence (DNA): TGTGCCAGCAGCGTAGGGGGGGTTTCCCCATATGGCTACACCTTC. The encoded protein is CASSVGGVSPYGYTF. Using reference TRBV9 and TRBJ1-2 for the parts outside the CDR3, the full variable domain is DSGVTQTPKHLITATGQRVTLRCSPRSGDLSVYWYQQSLDQGLQFLIQYYNGEERAKGNILERFSAQQFPDLHSELNLSSLELGDSALYFCASSVGGVSPYGYTFGSGTRLTVV.

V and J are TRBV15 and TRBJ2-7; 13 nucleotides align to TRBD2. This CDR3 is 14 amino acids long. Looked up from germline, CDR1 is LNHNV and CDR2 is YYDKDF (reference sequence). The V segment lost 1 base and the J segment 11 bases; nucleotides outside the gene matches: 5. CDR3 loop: CATSRGTSGGTEYF. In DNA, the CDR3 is TGTGCCACCAGCAGAGGGACTAGCGGGGGCACTGAGTACTTC.

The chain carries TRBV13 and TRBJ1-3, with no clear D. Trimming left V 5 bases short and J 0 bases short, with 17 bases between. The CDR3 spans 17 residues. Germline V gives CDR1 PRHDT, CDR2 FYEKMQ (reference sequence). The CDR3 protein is CASSPPVFYASGNTIYF. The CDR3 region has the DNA TGTGCCAGCAGCCCCCCCGTGTTCTATGCCTCTGGAAACACCATATATTTT.

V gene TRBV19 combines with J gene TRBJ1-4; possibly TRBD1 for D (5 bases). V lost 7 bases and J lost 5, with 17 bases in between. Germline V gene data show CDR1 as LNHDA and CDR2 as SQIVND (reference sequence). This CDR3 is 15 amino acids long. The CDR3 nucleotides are TGTGCCAGTACCCAAGGTGGCAGGGCGAATGAAAAACTGTTTTTT. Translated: CASTQGGRANEKLFF.

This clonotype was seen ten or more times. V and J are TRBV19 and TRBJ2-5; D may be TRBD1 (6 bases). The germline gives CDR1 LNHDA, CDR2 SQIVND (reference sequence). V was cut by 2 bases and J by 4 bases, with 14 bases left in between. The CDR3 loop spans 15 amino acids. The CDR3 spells CASSILRQAGETQYF. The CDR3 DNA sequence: TGTGCCAGTAGTATATTGCGACAGGCGGGAGAGACCCAGTACTTC.

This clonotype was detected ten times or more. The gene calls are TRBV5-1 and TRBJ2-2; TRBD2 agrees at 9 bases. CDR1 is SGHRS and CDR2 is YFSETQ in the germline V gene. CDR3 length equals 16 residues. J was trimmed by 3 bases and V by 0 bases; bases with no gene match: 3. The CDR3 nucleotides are TGCGCCAGCAGCTTGGGAGTAGCGGGAGACACCGGGGAGCTGTTTTTT. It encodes CASSLGVAGDTGELFF.

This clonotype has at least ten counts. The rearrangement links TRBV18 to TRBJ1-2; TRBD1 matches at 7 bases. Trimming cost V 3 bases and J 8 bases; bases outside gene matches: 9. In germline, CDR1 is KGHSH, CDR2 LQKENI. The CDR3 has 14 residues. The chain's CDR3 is CASSPPDRVIGYTF. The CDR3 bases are TGTGCCAGCTCACCCCCAGACAGGGTGATAGGCTACACCTTC.